This T cell receptor beta chain was sequenced in a study of T cells after yellow fever vaccination. The CDR3 has 16 residues. Trimming at V came to 5 bases and at J to 6 bases, leaving 8 bases not matched to a gene. CDR1 is SEHNR and CDR2 is FQNEAQ in the germline V gene (reference sequence). A process of 5'RACE template switching, which added a universal primer site and UMIs, was used to make TCR cDNA. TCRdb recomputed calls from the 5' RACE reads with MiXCR, one row per CDR3 protein. This sample yields about 320,000 distinct CDR3 sequences, of which roughly 10% are seen a single time; about 3.3% belongs to the top ten. Details on this clonotype: No antigen is known for it.

Study-level results: One caveat is that FACS-sorted repertoires could contain abundant clonotypes contaminating from the bulk population.

Here the sequenced sample was CD4+ T cells sorted from PBMCs, taken 45 days after the yellow fever booster vaccination. This chain links TRBV7-9 with TRBJ2-3; TRBD2 agrees at 13 bases. The TCR sequence derives from a man younger than 35 who received the YFV17D yellow fever vaccine. CDR3 in amino acids: CASSPRGTSGVDTQYF. CDR3 DNA: TGTGCCAGCAGCCCTCGCGGGACTAGCGGGGTGGATACGCAGTATTTT.